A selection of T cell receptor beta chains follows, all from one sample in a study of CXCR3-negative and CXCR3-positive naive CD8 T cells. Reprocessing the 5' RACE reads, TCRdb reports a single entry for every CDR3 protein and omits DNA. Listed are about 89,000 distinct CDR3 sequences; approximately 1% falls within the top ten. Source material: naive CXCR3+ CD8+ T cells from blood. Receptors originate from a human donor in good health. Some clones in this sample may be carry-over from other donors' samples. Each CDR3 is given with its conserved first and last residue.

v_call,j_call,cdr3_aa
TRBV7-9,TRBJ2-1,CASSFRGDSYNEQFF
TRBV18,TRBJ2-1,CTSTSGYNEQFF
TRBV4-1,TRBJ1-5,CASSPSGTGGNQPQHF
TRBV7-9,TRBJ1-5,CASSSNRGVQPQHF
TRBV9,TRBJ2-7,CASSPHWDNPYEQYF
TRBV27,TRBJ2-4,CASSYRGRGNIQYF
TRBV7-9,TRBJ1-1,CASSSGVRTEAFF
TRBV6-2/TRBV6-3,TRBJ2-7,CASANRESSYEQYF
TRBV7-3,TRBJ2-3,CASSTASTDTQYF
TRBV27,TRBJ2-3,CASSLWGRPSTDTQYF
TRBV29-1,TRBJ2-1,CSAEGTSGGTPYNEQFF
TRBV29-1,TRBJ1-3,CSVDLPGQGAGNTIYF
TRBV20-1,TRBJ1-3,CSARDLSSGNTIYF
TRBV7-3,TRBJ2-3,CASSHGTGAFGTDTQYF
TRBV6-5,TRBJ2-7,CASSYTTACEQYF
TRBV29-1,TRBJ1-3,CSVEDPDRGGNTIYF
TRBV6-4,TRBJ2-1,CASALGARNEQFF
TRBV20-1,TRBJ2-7,CSARDPSQGVGSYEQYF
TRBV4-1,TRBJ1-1,CASSQGDRGNRALF
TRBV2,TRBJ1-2,CASSDRGSYGYTF
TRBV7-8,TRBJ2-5,CASRHGTGASTQETQYF
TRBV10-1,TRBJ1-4,CASSDYLRPWGKLFF
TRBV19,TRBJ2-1,CASSIAGVGEQFF
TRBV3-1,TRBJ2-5,CASSQDSRGQETQYF
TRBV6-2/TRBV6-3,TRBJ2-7,CASSYGGAPYEQYF
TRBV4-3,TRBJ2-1,CASSQERASSAAEQFF
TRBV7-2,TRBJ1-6,CASSLGDRGSSYNSPLHF